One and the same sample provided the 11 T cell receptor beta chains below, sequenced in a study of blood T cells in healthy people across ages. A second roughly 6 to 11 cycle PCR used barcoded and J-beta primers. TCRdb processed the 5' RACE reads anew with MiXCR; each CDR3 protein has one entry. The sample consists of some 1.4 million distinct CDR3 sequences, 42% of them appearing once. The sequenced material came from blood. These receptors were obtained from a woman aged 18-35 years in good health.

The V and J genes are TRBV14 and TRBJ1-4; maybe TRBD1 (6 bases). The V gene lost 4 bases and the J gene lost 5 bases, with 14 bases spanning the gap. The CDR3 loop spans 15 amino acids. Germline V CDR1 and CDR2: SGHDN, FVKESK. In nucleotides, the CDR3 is TGTGCCAGCAGCCGAAACAGGGTCTTCAATGAAAAACTGTTTTTT. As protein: CASSRNRVFNEKLFF.

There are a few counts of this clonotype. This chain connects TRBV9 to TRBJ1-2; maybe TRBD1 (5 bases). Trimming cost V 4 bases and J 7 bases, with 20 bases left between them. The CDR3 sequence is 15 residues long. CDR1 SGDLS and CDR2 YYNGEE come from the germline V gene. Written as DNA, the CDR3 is TGTGCCAGCAGCCCCCCAACAGGCGTACTAACTGGCTACACCTTC. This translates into CASSPPTGVLTGYTF.

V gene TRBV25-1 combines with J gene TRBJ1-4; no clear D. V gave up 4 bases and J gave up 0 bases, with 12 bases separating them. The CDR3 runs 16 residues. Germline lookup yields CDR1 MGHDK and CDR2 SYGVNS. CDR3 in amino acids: CASSVAGLTTNEKLFF. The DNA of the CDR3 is TGTGCCAGCAGTGTGGCAGGCCTAACAACTAATGAAAAACTGTTTTTT.

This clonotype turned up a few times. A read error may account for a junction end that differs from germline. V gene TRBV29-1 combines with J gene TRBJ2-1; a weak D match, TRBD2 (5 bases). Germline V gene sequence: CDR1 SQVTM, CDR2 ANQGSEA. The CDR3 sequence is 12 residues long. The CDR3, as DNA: TGCAGCGTGGAAGAACTAGGAAAGGAGCAGTTCTTC. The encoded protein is CSVEELGKEQFF.

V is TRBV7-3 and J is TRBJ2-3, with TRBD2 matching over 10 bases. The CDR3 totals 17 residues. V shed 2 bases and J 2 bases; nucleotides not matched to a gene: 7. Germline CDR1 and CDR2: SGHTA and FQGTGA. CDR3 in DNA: TGTGCCAGCAGCTTACGTCTAGCGGGGGCCCACACAGATACGCAGTATTTT. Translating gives CASSLRLAGAHTDTQYF.

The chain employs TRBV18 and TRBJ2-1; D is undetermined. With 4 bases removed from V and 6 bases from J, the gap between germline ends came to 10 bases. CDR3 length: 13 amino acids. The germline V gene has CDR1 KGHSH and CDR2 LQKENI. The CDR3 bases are TGTGCCAGCTCACGAGGACCCCTCAATGAGCAGTTCTTC. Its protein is CASSRGPLNEQFF.

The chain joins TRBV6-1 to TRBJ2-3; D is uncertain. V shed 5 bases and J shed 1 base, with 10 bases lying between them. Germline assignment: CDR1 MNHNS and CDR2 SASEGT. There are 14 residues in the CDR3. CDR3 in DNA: TGTGCCAGCAGTTCGGAGTTCGGCACAGATACGCAGTATTTT. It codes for CASSSEFGTDTQYF.

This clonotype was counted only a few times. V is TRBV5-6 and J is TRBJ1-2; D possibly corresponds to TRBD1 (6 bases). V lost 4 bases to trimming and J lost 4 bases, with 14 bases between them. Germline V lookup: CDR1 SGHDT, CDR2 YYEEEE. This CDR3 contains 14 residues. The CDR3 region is CASSPGQTLYGYTF. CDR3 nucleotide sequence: TGTGCCAGCAGCCCCGGACAGACCCTCTATGGCTACACCTTC.

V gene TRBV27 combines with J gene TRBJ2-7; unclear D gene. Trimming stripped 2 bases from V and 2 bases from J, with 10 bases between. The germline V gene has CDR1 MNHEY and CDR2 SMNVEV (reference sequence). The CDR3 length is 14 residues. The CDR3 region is CASSLVVPPYEQYF. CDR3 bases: TGTGCCAGCAGTTTAGTAGTGCCCCCCTACGAGCAGTACTTC.

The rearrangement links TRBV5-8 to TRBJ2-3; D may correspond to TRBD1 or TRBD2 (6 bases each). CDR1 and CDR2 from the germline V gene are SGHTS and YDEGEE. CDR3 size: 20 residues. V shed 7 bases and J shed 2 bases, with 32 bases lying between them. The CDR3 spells CASAQDLRHRRGPLTDTQYF. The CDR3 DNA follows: TGTGCCAGCGCCCAAGATCTACGCCACCGTCGGGGGCCCCTCACAGATACGCAGTATTTT.

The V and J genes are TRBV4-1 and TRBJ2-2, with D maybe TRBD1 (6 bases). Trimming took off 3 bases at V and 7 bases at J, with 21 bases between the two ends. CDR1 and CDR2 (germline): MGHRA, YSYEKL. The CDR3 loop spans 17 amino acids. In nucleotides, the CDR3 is TGCGCCAGCAGCCATGGCACAGGGACCTCTGTGGGCGGGGAGCTGTTTTTT. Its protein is CASSHGTGTSVGGELFF.